The rows below give T cell receptor beta chains drawn from one sample of a study of T cell responses to AZD1222 COVID-19 vaccine. Sequencing used immunoSEQ multiplex PCR; TCRdb keeps in-frame clones, though not all of them. Of more than 150,000 clones detected, roughly nine tenths appear once; the ten largest clones hold about 1.6%. Here the sequenced sample was peripheral blood, taken 28 days after the second AZD1222 dose. These receptors were obtained from an adult who received the AZD1222 COVID-19 vaccine. The CDR3 runs from the conserved cysteine through the conserved F or W. The D gene is left open where the match is weak. A row's size may be missing; if present it is once, few, many or a size class.

DNA: TGTGCCAGCAGTTACGCGGCGGATCTCACTGAAGCTTTCTTT; CDR3: CASSYAADLTEAFF; size: -; V: TRBV6-6; J: TRBJ1-1; D: -
DNA: TGTGCCAGCAGCTTGGCGCAGGGTCGGCGGAGTGGCTACACCTTC; CDR3: CASSLAQGRRSGYTF; size: -; V: TRBV5-8; J: TRBJ1-2; D: -
DNA: TGTGCCAGCAGCTCTAGACGGATCAGGGACGAGCAGTACTTC; CDR3: CASSSRRIRDEQYF; size: -; V: TRBV7-8; J: TRBJ2-7; D: -
DNA: TGTGCCAGCAGCGCCACCTTAAAGGGGAGGGCTTTCTTT; CDR3: CASSATLKGRAFF; size: -; V: TRBV9; J: TRBJ1-1; D: -
DNA: TGTGCCAGCAGCAATTCTGGTGGGGGAAACACCATATATTTT; CDR3: CASSNSGGGNTIYF; size: -; V: TRBV14; J: TRBJ1-3; D: -
DNA: TGCGCCAGCAGCTTGGACAAGAACTACGAGCAGTACTTC; CDR3: CASSLDKNYEQYF; size: -; V: TRBV5-1; J: TRBJ2-7; D: -
DNA: TGTGCCTGGAGTTGGACAGGGGGGACAGAGACCCAGTACTTC; CDR3: CAWSWTGGTETQYF; size: -; V: TRBV30; J: TRBJ2-5; D: TRBD1
DNA: TGTGCCAGCAGTGGGCTAGCGGGGGGGCTATCCAATGAGCAGTTCTTC; CDR3: CASSGLAGGLSNEQFF; size: -; V: TRBV6-1; J: TRBJ2-1; D: TRBD2
DNA: TGCGCCAGCTGGGATGGATGGGAAGAAGCTTTCTTT; CDR3: CASWDGWEEAFF; size: few; V: TRBV5-1; J: TRBJ1-1; D: -
DNA: TGTGCCAGCAGTCCCACCATGGGCGCACAGCCCCAGCATTTT; CDR3: CASSPTMGAQPQHF; size: -; V: TRBV28; J: TRBJ1-5; D: -
DNA: TGTGCCAGCAGCCATTCGGACAGGGATGAAAAACTGTTTTTT; CDR3: CASSHSDRDEKLFF; size: few; V: TRBV3-1/TRBV3-2; J: TRBJ1-4; D: TRBD1
DNA: TGTGCCAGCAGTTTAAGTCAGGGAAGGTACGAGCAGTACTTC; CDR3: CASSLSQGRYEQYF; size: -; V: TRBV28; J: TRBJ2-7; D: -
DNA: TGTGCCAGCAGCCAAGAGGTGACCCCGGGGCCCTACGAGCAGTACTTC; CDR3: CASSQEVTPGPYEQYF; size: few; V: TRBV4-2; J: TRBJ2-7; D: -
DNA: TGTGCCACCAGCAGAGATCGGGTCTCTGGGGCCAACGTCCTGACTTTC; CDR3: CATSRDRVSGANVLTF; size: -; V: TRBV15; J: TRBJ2-6; D: -
DNA: TGCGCCAGCAGCCAAGGTCAAAAAGAGACCCAGTACTTC; CDR3: CASSQGQKETQYF; size: -; V: TRBV4-1; J: TRBJ2-5; D: -
DNA: TGTGCCAGCAGTTTACCTATTGAAAAACTGTTTTTT; CDR3: CASSLPIEKLFF; size: few; V: TRBV28; J: TRBJ1-4; D: -
DNA: TGTGCCAGTACAAGGACAGAGAACTATGGCTACACCTTC; CDR3: CASTRTENYGYTF; size: -; V: TRBV19; J: TRBJ1-2; D: -
DNA: TGTGCCTGGAGTGTAAGACCTCAAAACACCATATATTTT; CDR3: CAWSVRPQNTIYF; size: -; V: TRBV30; J: TRBJ1-3; D: -
DNA: TGTGCCGGCAACTCACAGGGACCGGATGAAGCTTTCTTT; CDR3: CAGNSQGPDEAFF; size: few; V: TRBV7-9; J: TRBJ1-1; D: -
DNA: TGTGCCAGCTCACCAGGGACGGGCACCGGGGAGCTGTTTTTT; CDR3: CASSPGTGTGELFF; size: -; V: TRBV18; J: TRBJ2-2; D: -
DNA: TGTGCCAGCAGCCAAGGGGACAGGGTAGGTCAGCCCCAGCATTTT; CDR3: CASSQGDRVGQPQHF; size: -; V: TRBV3-1/TRBV3-2; J: TRBJ1-5; D: TRBD1
DNA: TGTGCCAGCAGCGCCCCGGACACTGAAGCTTTCTTT; CDR3: CASSAPDTEAFF; size: -; V: TRBV5-4; J: TRBJ1-1; D: -
DNA: TGTGCCAGCAGTATCCTACGCACAGATACGCAGTATTTT; CDR3: CASSILRTDTQYF; size: -; V: TRBV27; J: TRBJ2-3; D: -
DNA: TGTGCCAGCAGCGGTCAAGGGGCCGGGGAGCTGTTTTTT; CDR3: CASSGQGAGELFF; size: -; V: TRBV12-3/TRBV12-4; J: TRBJ2-2; D: -